The 31 T cell receptor beta chains presented below share a single source sample, sequenced in a study of T cell responses to AZD1222 COVID-19 vaccine. The repertoire was sequenced with immunoSEQ multiplex PCR; TCRdb's copy has only in-frame clones and lacks some. This table holds tens of thousands of clones, about four fifths found once. This material consisted of peripheral blood, taken 28 days after the second AZD1222 dose. These receptor sequences come from an adult who received the AZD1222 COVID-19 vaccine.

This clone was picked up one time. V and J are TRBV5-4 and TRBJ1-4, with 7 bases lining up with TRBD1. Germline V gene lookup returns CDR1 SGHNT and CDR2 YYREEE (reference sequence). J was trimmed by 2 bases and V by 0 bases; bases with no gene match: 1. The CDR3 sequence is 15 residues long. CDR3 protein: CASSLETGTNEKLFF. CDR3 nucleotide sequence: TGTGCCAGCAGCTTGGAGACAGGGACTAATGAAAAACTGTTTTTT.

The chain recombines TRBV29-1 with TRBJ2-3; TRBD1 might be the D (6 bases). In germline, CDR1 is SQVTM, CDR2 ANQGSEA. V lost 4 bases and J 4 bases, leaving 21 bases between the germline ends. The CDR3 totals 16 residues. CDR3 sequence (DNA): TGCAGCGTTGTGAATCTTGAGATGGACAGATCAGATACGCAGTATTTT. Protein product: CSVVNLEMDRSDTQYF.

The chain uses TRBV28 and TRBJ1-5; a possible D gene is TRBD1 (5 bases). CDR3 length equals 13 residues. Trimming removed 10 bases from V and 0 bases from J, with 10 bases in between. Germline V lookup: CDR1 MDHEN, CDR2 SYDVKM. The CDR3 bases are TGTGCCATTGGGACGTATAGCAATCAGCCCCAGCATTTT. Residues: CAIGTYSNQPQHF.

J is TRBJ2-5 and V is TRBV7-2; the D is unclear. The V end lost 3 bases, the J end lost 2 bases, and 4 bases lay between the germline ends. This CDR3 is 12 amino acids long. In germline, CDR1 is SGHTA, CDR2 FQGNSA. The CDR3 protein is CASSFGQETQYF. The CDR3 nucleotides are TGTGCCAGCAGCTTCGGACAAGAGACCCAGTACTTC.

The rearrangement links TRBV7-2 to TRBJ1-5; TRBD1 matches 11 bases. V shed 4 bases, J shed 5 bases, and the junction held 4 bases outside the gene matches. CDR3 length: 15 amino acids. From germline, CDR1 is SGHTA and CDR2 FQGNSA. The CDR3 sequence: CASSSDRGQYQPQHF. The CDR3 DNA follows: TGTGCCAGCAGCTCGGACAGGGGGCAATATCAGCCCCAGCATTTT.

The rearrangement uses TRBV4-3 and TRBJ2-7, with TRBD2 matching 7 bases. CDR1 and CDR2 from the germline V gene are LGHNA and YSLEER. The CDR3 length is 13 residues. Losses at the gene ends were 5 bases for V and 3 bases for J; bases not matched to a gene: 4. The CDR3 is CASSYGTIYEQYF. CDR3 nucleotides: TGCGCCAGCAGCTACGGGACTATCTACGAGCAGTACTTC.

This clone has a single count. The gene calls are TRBV6-1 and TRBJ2-5; no clear D. This CDR3 has 17 amino acids. V lost 3 bases and J lost 1, with 18 bases in between. Looked up from germline, CDR1 is MNHNS and CDR2 is SASEGT. The CDR3 DNA reads TGTGCCAGCAGTGAGATGGGCACGCGATCCGCCCAAGAGACCCAGTACTTC. Protein sequence: CASSEMGTRSAQETQYF.

This clone was seen more than once but under ten times. The chain links TRBV7-6 to TRBJ2-7, with TRBD1 matching over 7 bases. V lost 2 bases and J lost 6; bases outside the gene matches: 7. The CDR3 has 14 amino acids. Looked up from germline, CDR1 is SGHVS and CDR2 is FNYEAQ. The CDR3, as DNA: TGTGCCAGCAGCTTATACAGGGGTGATGGCGAGCAGTACTTC. Its protein is CASSLYRGDGEQYF.

The chain combines TRBV18 with TRBJ1-2; D is unclear. Trimming cost V 2 bases and J 4 bases, with 8 bases left between them. In germline, CDR1 is KGHSH, CDR2 LQKENI. The CDR3 length is 13 residues. CDR3 region: CASSPEHGYGYTF. The DNA of the CDR3 is TGTGCCAGCTCACCAGAACACGGCTATGGCTACACCTTC.

This chain connects TRBV24-1 to TRBJ2-5; 10 bases match TRBD2. The CDR3 is made up of 15 amino acids. V trimming: 7 bases; J trimming: 5 bases; junction bases outside the gene matches: 9. CDR1 is KGHDR and CDR2 is SFDVKD in the germline V gene. The CDR3 DNA follows: TGTGCCACCAGCCCCGCTAGCGGGGGTAGGGAGACCCAGTACTTC. It codes for CATSPASGGRETQYF.

In its sample, this clone was seen a few times. The J gene is TRBJ1-2, the V gene TRBV5-6, with a tentative D call TRBD1 (5 bases). V dropped 0 bases and J dropped 2 bases, with 5 bases sitting between them. The CDR3 spans 13 residues. CDR1 and CDR2 (germline): SGHDT, YYEEEE. The CDR3 protein is CASSLDRNYGYTF. In nucleotides, the CDR3 is TGTGCCAGCAGCTTGGACAGGAACTATGGCTACACCTTC.

For this clone: The same CDR3 is also encoded by other DNA sequences in this sample. The J gene is TRBJ1-3, the V gene TRBV19, with TRBD1 as a possible D gene (5 bases). The V gene's germline CDR1 is LNHDA and CDR2 SQIVND (reference sequence). The CDR3 consists of 17 residues. The V and J ends lost 3 bases and 0 bases respectively, with 15 bases between them. The CDR3 reads CASSIGTGAFSGNTIYF. The CDR3 DNA sequence: TGTGCCAGTAGTATTGGGACTGGGGCATTCTCTGGAAACACCATATATTTT.

This clone has a handful of counts. The chain carries TRBV6-5 and TRBJ1-3, with a possible D match to TRBD1 (5 bases). The CDR3 is 14 amino acids. Germline V gives CDR1 MNHEY, CDR2 SVGAGI. V shed 2 bases and J shed 4 bases, with 9 bases lying between them. Written as DNA, the CDR3 is TGTGCCAGCAGTTACACCGGGGCCGGAAACACCATATATTTT. It yields the protein CASSYTGAGNTIYF.

This clone was found once. This chain links TRBV4-1 with TRBJ1-5; D not certain. Germline values: CDR1 MGHRA, CDR2 YSYEKL. V was trimmed by 1 base and J by 0 bases, leaving 7 bases between them. This CDR3 has 15 amino acids. CDR3 sequence reads: CASSQGHYSNQPQHF. The CDR3 DNA follows: TGCGCCAGCAGCCAAGGTCACTATAGCAATCAGCCCCAGCATTTT.

The V and J genes are TRBV6-5 and TRBJ2-5; D is unresolved. Trimming pared 0 bases from V and 5 bases from J, leaving 4 bases between. CDR1 and CDR2 from the germline V gene are MNHEY and SVGAGI. This CDR3 has 12 amino acids. CDR3 loop: CASSYSLETQYF. In nucleotides, the CDR3 is TGTGCCAGCAGTTACTCTTTGGAGACCCAGTACTTC.

V gene TRBV7-8 combines with J gene TRBJ2-7, with D possibly being TRBD1 (6 bases). The germline V gene has CDR1 SGHVS and CDR2 FQNEAQ. The CDR3 extends over 13 amino acids. V was clipped by 6 bases and J by 3 bases, with 12 bases between them. The CDR3 bases are TGTGCCAGCAGGGGGACACGGAACTACGAGCAGTACTTC. As protein: CASRGTRNYEQYF.

CDR3 coding DNA: TGTGCCAGCAGTGATGAGCGTGGCTATGGCTACACCTTC. It yields the protein CASSDERGYGYTF. The V call is TRBV25-1, the J call TRBJ1-2; the D is unclear. This CDR3 spans 13 amino acids. Germline lookup yields CDR1 MGHDK and CDR2 SYGVNS. V was clipped by 3 bases and J by 4 bases, with 9 bases between them.

The V gene is TRBV6-5, the J gene TRBJ2-7; D gene ambiguous. V lost 0 bases and J lost 2, with 11 bases in between. This CDR3 has 15 residues. CDR1 is MNHEY and CDR2 is SVGAGI in the germline V gene. CDR3 amino acids: CASSYSGWAAYEQYF. CDR3 in DNA: TGTGCCAGCAGTTACTCGGGATGGGCGGCCTACGAGCAGTACTTC.

The chain links TRBV10-3 to TRBJ2-3; no firm D call. Trimming stripped 10 bases from V and 5 bases from J, with 10 bases between. The CDR3 covers 11 residues. Germline V gives CDR1 ENHRY, CDR2 SYGVKD. For the CDR3, the DNA is TGTGCCACCGAACGTGAAGATACGCAGTATTTT. This gives the protein CATEREDTQYF.

The CDR3 reads CASSRRTGGETQYF. DNA for the CDR3: TGTGCCAGCAGCCGCCGGACAGGGGGCGAGACCCAGTACTTC. V gene TRBV6-2 or TRBV6-3 combines with J gene TRBJ2-5; 11 positions match TRBD1. The germline V gene encodes CDR1 MNHEY and CDR2 SVGEGT. The CDR3 has 14 residues. V shed 6 bases, J shed 5 bases, and the junction held 5 bases outside the gene matches.

The chain has TRBV5-1 and TRBJ2-3; no clear D. Trimming left V 3 bases short and J 2 bases short, with 7 bases between. CDR1 and CDR2 (germline): SGHRS, YFSETQ. The CDR3 contains 13 residues. The CDR3 DNA is TGCGCCAGCAGCTCCCCCTACACAGATACGCAGTATTTT. It is translated as CASSSPYTDTQYF.

This chain uses TRBV4-2 with TRBJ1-1; D is ambiguous. Deletions cut 0 bases from V and 0 bases from J, with 8 bases between. The germline CDR1 and CDR2 sequences are LGHNA and YNFKEQ. The CDR3 runs to 15 residues. The CDR3 DNA sequence: TGTGCCAGCAGCCAAGAAGGCGGTATGAACACTGAAGCTTTCTTT. It codes for CASSQEGGMNTEAFF.

The chain couples TRBV4-1 to TRBJ1-5; no reliable D call. There are 18 residues in the CDR3. Germline CDR1 is MGHRA and CDR2 is YSYEKL. With 2 bases removed from V and 4 bases from J, the gap between germline ends came to 21 bases. For the CDR3, the DNA is TGCGCCAGCAGCCAAATAGTCCCCCTAGGACGGCCGAATCAGCCCCAGCATTTT. Translated: CASSQIVPLGRPNQPQHF.

The chain joins TRBV28 to TRBJ1-3; TRBD1 matches at 8 bases. Germline assignment: CDR1 MDHEN and CDR2 SYDVKM. V lost 3 bases, J lost 1 base, and 8 bases stayed unmatched. The CDR3 runs to 17 residues. CDR3 DNA: TGTGCCAGCAGTTTCAGGGGGCGCGGGAAATCTGGAAACACCATATATTTT. It translates to CASSFRGRGKSGNTIYF.

There are a few counts of this clone. V and J are TRBV2 and TRBJ1-2; possible D gene TRBD1, 6 bases. This CDR3 contains 19 residues. Germline CDR1 reads SNHLY; CDR2 reads FYNNEI. The V gene lost 1 base and the J gene lost 4 bases, with 25 bases spanning the gap. Here the CDR3 DNA reads TGTGCCAGCAGTGAAGATGGGGGGGCGAGGAGGCAAGCTGGCTATGGCTACACCTTC. The encoded protein is CASSEDGGARRQAGYGYTF.

This clone appeared a few times. J is TRBJ1-1 and V is TRBV10-1; D uncertain. The CDR3 is 13 residues long. Germline V gene sequence: CDR1 WNHNN, CDR2 SYGVQD (reference sequence). V lost 5 bases to trimming and J lost 1 base, with 8 bases between them. CDR3 sequence: CASSSQANTEAFF. The CDR3 bases are TGCGCCAGCAGTTCCCAGGCGAACACTGAAGCTTTCTTT.

This clone was detected only a few times. The genes are TRBV10-3 and TRBJ2-5; no clear D gene. CDR1 ENHRY and CDR2 SYGVKD come from the germline V gene. The CDR3 extends over 13 amino acids. Deletions cut 3 bases from V and 5 bases from J, with 10 bases between. Here the CDR3 reads CAISENMRETQYF. DNA of the CDR3: TGTGCCATCAGTGAAAATATGCGGGAGACCCAGTACTTC.

The chain combines TRBV6-1 with TRBJ2-5, with D possibly matching TRBD1 (7 bases). The CDR3 totals 15 residues. Trimming left V 0 bases short and J 4 bases short, with 12 bases between. Per germline, CDR1 MNHNS and CDR2 SASEGT. CDR3: CASSEAEGAVETQYF. The CDR3 DNA follows: TGTGCCAGCAGTGAAGCGGAGGGGGCGGTAGAGACCCAGTACTTC.

CDR3 in amino acids: CASSPVPGQGPNEKLFF. The CDR3, as DNA: TGTGCCAGCAGCCCGGTCCCGGGACAGGGGCCTAATGAAAAACTGTTTTTT. V gene TRBV7-9 combines with J gene TRBJ1-4; 10 bases fit TRBD1. CDR1 is SEHNR, CDR2 FQNEAQ, per germline (reference sequence). Trimming removed 5 bases from V and 3 bases from J; junction bases left unmatched: 9. CDR3 length equals 17 residues.

The chain links TRBV7-8 to TRBJ1-5, with 7 bases lining up with TRBD1. The length of the CDR3 is 17 residues. Germline lookup yields CDR1 SGHVS and CDR2 FQNEAQ. The trim removed 3 bases at V and 2 bases at J, leaving 10 bases unmatched. Here the CDR3 DNA reads TGTGCCAGCAGCTTGCTGGGGCAGGGGGTTCGCAATCAGCCCCAGCATTTT. Protein: CASSLLGQGVRNQPQHF.

Comments on this clone: Distinct nucleotide sequences in the sample also encode this CDR3. This chain uses TRBV7-9 with TRBJ2-5, with 10 bases fitting TRBD2. The CDR3 has 15 residues. Trimming at V came to 3 bases and at J to 4 bases, leaving 5 bases not matched to a gene. Germline V gene lookup returns CDR1 SEHNR and CDR2 FQNEAQ (reference sequence). CDR3 residues: CASSFSAGGLETQYF. CDR3 DNA sequence: TGTGCCAGCAGCTTCTCAGCGGGGGGGCTAGAGACCCAGTACTTC.